Reported below is one T cell receptor (beta chain). CDR1 and CDR2 from the germline V gene are MNHEY and SVGAGI. Trimming took off 5 bases at V and 4 bases at J, with 17 bases between the two ends. The CDR3 is 15 residues long. These data originate in a study of blood T cell repertoires in COVID-19. Overall study context: Some COVID-19 samples were acute and others convalescent; all came from the United States, Italy and Spain.

Assay used: immunoSEQ multiplex PCR; TCRdb lists only in-frame clones, some missing. Found here are about 100,000 clones, around 90% of them singletons; the top ten hold 4.5% to 6.5%. The source material was peripheral blood. This chain joins TRBV6-5 and TRBJ1-2; TRBD1 is a possible D gene (5 bases). The TCR originated in a human donor in a cohort sampled during active COVID-19. CDR3 residues: CASSRKGSSSYGYTF. As DNA, the CDR3 is TGTGCCAGCAGTCGAAAGGGGTCTTCGAGCTATGGCTACACCTTC.